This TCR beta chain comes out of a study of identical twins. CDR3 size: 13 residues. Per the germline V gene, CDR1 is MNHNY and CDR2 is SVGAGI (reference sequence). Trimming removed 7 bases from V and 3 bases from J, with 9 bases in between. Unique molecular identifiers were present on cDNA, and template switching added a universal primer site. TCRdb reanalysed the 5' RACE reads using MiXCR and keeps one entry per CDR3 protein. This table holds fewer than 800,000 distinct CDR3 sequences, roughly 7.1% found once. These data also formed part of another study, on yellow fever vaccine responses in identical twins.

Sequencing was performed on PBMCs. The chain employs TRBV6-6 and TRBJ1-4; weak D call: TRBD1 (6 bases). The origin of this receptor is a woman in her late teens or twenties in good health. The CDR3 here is CASKGGSNEKLFF. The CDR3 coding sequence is TGTGCCAGCAAGGGGGGCTCTAATGAAAAACTGTTTTTT.